Reported below is one TCR beta chain. PCR employed 60 Vbeta and 13 Jbeta primers. Repertoires were generated with immunoSEQ multiplex PCR, while TCRdb's copy carries only in-frame clones and drops some. The data show approximately 280,000 clones, roughly 90% seen once. Germline V gives CDR1 LNHDA, CDR2 SQIVND (reference sequence). The CDR3 runs to 14 residues. V lost 7 bases and J lost 6; bases outside the gene matches: 7. The sample comes from a study of cytomegalovirus exposure and HLA in healthy donors. This clonotype originated in a woman aged 18-35 years in good health and CMV-seronegative. Sequencing was carried out using PBMCs. This sequence joins TRBV19 and TRBJ1-5; 9 bases map to TRBD1. The CDR3 DNA reads TGTGCCAGTAACGACAGGGGGGGAGGTCAGCCCCAGCATTTT. It codes for CASNDRGGGQPQHF.